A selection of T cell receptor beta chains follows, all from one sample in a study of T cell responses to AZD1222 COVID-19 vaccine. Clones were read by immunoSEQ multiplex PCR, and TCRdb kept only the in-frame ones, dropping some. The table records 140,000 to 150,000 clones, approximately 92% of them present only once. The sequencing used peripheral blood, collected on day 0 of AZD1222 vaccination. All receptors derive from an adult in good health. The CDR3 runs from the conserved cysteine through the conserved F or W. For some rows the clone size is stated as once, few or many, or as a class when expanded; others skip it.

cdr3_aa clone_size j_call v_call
CATAPTAYSGNTIYF once TRBJ1-3 TRBV6-5
CASSLDSGGTQYF - TRBJ2-5 TRBV5-1
CATSRRDGYYTEAFF - TRBJ1-1 TRBV15
CASSLGLADDTDTQYF - TRBJ2-3 TRBV5-1
CASSEQGAHNEQFF few TRBJ2-1 TRBV10-2
CASGLWAYEQYF - TRBJ2-7 TRBV12-5
CASTSGLNQPQHF - TRBJ1-5 TRBV19
CASSPNPSNQPQHF - TRBJ1-5 TRBV18
CASSLTGAHEAFF - TRBJ1-1 TRBV7-7
CASRTGRGEQFF - TRBJ2-1 TRBV6-5
CASAPRGRYAGANVLTF - TRBJ2-6 TRBV28
CASSLVGSGNTIYF - TRBJ1-3 TRBV27
CASSSQGRAQPQHF - TRBJ1-5 TRBV6-5
CASSSGNTGELFF - TRBJ2-2 TRBV2
CASSFKGSGSYNEQFF - TRBJ2-1 TRBV7-6
CASSTGTTYNEQFF - TRBJ2-1 TRBV25-1
CASSLRLAGGAQYF - TRBJ2-3 TRBV7-2
CASSEGLLRGIGELFF - TRBJ2-2 TRBV5-1
CASSVAGEGYGYTF few TRBJ1-2 TRBV9
CASSALAGGFGDTQYF - TRBJ2-3 TRBV5-1
CASSPRTGDEKLFF - TRBJ1-4 TRBV18
CASSEGGGGSGNTIYF - TRBJ1-3 TRBV6-1
CASSLAGLRDSYTF - TRBJ1-2 TRBV7-6
CASSELAGYGYTF - TRBJ1-2 TRBV27
CASGLVSGGNTEAFF once TRBJ1-1 TRBV12-5
CASSFGQVNTEAFF once TRBJ1-1 TRBV5-1
CSVEGPGQLEAFF - TRBJ1-1 TRBV29-1
CASSIAPGRGITNEQFF - TRBJ2-1 TRBV19
CASGLATYNEQFF - TRBJ2-1 TRBV2